This is a list of T cell receptor beta chains from one sample in a study of CD8 T cells in Susac syndrome. TCRdb analysed the immunoSEQ multiplex PCR reads with MiXCR anew, one entry per CDR3 protein. The sample has roughly 80,000 distinct CDR3 sequences, 90% to 95% seen once. Sequencing was carried out using CD8+ T cells from PBMCs. All receptors derive from a human donor with multiple sclerosis. The CDR3 runs from the conserved cysteine through the conserved F or W. Each record gives: J gene, V gene, CDR3 protein.

>TRBJ1-5|TRBV27
CASSQGFNQPQHF
>TRBJ2-1|TRBV24-1
CATSDSSVLRVNEQFF
>TRBJ2-5|TRBV5-6
CASSLGLGQLDF
>TRBJ2-7|TRBV5-1
CASSLGEVEWSYEQYF
>TRBJ2-1|TRBV15
CATSINGERERLEQFF
>TRBJ1-5|TRBV7-9
CASSWGESNQPQHF
>TRBJ2-1|TRBV12-3/TRBV12-4
CASSYEVSYNEQFF
>TRBJ1-2|TRBV27
CASSLSTGNLNYGYTF
>TRBJ1-2|TRBV2
CASKRAGFGYGYTF
>TRBJ2-2|TRBV11-2
CASSLGPAGSTGELFF
>TRBJ2-2|TRBV7-9
CASSFIADLNTGELFF
>TRBJ2-5|TRBV25-1
CASIGAGEETQYF
>TRBJ2-7|TRBV3-1
CASSSFEREQYF
>TRBJ1-2|TRBV5-1
CASNLMGEGYGYTF
>TRBJ1-5|TRBV28
CASNDQPQHF
>TRBJ1-1|TRBV5-1
CASSLRGTNTEAFF
>TRBJ1-1|TRBV27
CASSHQVNTEAFF
>TRBJ1-1|TRBV10-1
CASSQDSLNTEAFF
>TRBJ2-1|TRBV10-2
CSSSGVGVSSYNEQFF
>TRBJ2-5|TRBV27
CASSFRGTQETQYF
>TRBJ1-1|TRBV6-5
CASSYIFGQMAFF
>TRBJ1-5|TRBV27
CASSITTGVEQPQHF
>TRBJ2-7|TRBV20-1
CSARDTRSSEQYF
>TRBJ2-7|TRBV7-8
CASSLVGTGQGSSYEQYF
>TRBJ2-7|TRBV12-3/TRBV12-4
CASSLGAEEQYF
>TRBJ2-4|TRBV3-1
CASSQVTGGGAKNIQYF
>TRBJ2-7|TRBV19
CASRPDSGGYYEQYF
>TRBJ1-2|TRBV12-3/TRBV12-4
CASSSPAGEYGYTF
>TRBJ2-1|TRBV10-3
CAILTGMNEQFF
>TRBJ2-3|TRBV30
CAWRTSGRADTQYF
>TRBJ2-4|TRBV19
CASTPEGQSLAKNIQYF
>TRBJ2-5|TRBV15
CATSRGTGGQETQYF
>TRBJ2-1|TRBV5-6
CASSPGRRESENEQFF
>TRBJ2-7|TRBV6-5
CASSYYSGMNEQYF
>TRBJ2-1|TRBV27
CASSILTGKVNEQFF
>TRBJ1-2|TRBV25-1
CASSPKGTESYGYTF
>TRBJ2-5|TRBV27
CASSGLAGGLRETQYF
>TRBJ2-1|TRBV25-1
CASSENWVEQFF
>TRBJ1-5|TRBV6-5
CASNSGGSNQPQHF
>TRBJ2-7|TRBV10-3
CAISLYRNYEQYF
>TRBJ2-1|TRBV13
CASSPLRTSGEQFF
>TRBJ2-1|TRBV2
CAFSTSEQFF
>TRBJ2-7|TRBV20-1
CSARDRYDPQYEQYF
>TRBJ2-5|TRBV28
CASSKNRPQGLAGGETQYF
>TRBJ2-7|TRBV20-1
CSARLVSYEQYF
>TRBJ2-1|TRBV27
CASSLSRVLSYNEQFF
>TRBJ2-1|TRBV7-6
CASSPQAYNEQFF
>TRBJ2-5|TRBV9
CASSVGLAGAVQETQYF
>TRBJ2-7|TRBV2
CASSVGGDYEQYF
>TRBJ2-7|TRBV5-1
CASSLVSGGAGEQYF